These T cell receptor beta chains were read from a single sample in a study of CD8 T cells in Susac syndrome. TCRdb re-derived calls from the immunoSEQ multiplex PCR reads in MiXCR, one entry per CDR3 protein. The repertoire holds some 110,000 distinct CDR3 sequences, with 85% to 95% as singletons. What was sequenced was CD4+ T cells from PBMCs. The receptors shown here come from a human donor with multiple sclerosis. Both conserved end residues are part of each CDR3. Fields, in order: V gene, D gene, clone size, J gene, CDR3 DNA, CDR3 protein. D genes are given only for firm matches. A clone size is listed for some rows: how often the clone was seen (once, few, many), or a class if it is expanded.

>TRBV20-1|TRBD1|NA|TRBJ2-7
TGCAGTGCTAGAAAAGCCCCGGGACAGGGGGCGTTCCCCGGTACCTACGAGCAGTACTTC
CSARKAPGQGAFPGTYEQYF
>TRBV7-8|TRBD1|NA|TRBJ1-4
TGTGCCAGCAGCCCGAGACAGGGGGCGGTGGCAACTAATGAAAAACTGTTTTTT
CASSPRQGAVATNEKLFF
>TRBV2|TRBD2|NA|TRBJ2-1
TGTGCCAGCAGTGACGCGCGGGGGAACAATGAGCAGTTCTTC
CASSDARGNNEQFF
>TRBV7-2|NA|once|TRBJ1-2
TGTGCCAGCAGCTCCACCTATGGCTACACCTTC
CASSSTYGYTF
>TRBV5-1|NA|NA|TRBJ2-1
TGCGCCAGCAGCTTGTACGCCCACAGTGGGGTTTTGGACAATGAGCAGTTCTTC
CASSLYAHSGVLDNEQFF
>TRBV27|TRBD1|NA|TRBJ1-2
TGTGCCAGCACCCGGACAGGGCGATCCTCGGGTGGCTACACCTTC
CASTRTGRSSGGYTF
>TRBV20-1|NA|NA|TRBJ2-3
TGCAGTGCTAGAGCTGGGGGCGTGGATACGCAGTATTTT
CSARAGGVDTQYF
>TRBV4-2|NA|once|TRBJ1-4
TGTGCCAGCAGCCAAGAATACGGGATTGAAAAACTGTTTTTT
CASSQEYGIEKLFF
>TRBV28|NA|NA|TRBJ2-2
TGTGCCAGCAGTAGGATGAGTAGCGGCACCGGGGAGCTGTTTTTT
CASSRMSSGTGELFF
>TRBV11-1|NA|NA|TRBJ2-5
TGTGCCAGCAGCTCCCAGGGAGGCTACCAAGAGACCCAGTACTTC
CASSSQGGYQETQYF
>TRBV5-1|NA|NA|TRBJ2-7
TGCGCCAGCAGCTATGACAGTTACTACGAGCAGTACTTC
CASSYDSYYEQYF
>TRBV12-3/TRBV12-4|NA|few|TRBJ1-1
TGTGCCAGCAGTTTTAGTCGGAACACTGAAGCTTTCTTT
CASSFSRNTEAFF
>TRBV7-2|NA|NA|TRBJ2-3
TGTGCCAGCAGCACCTCAGGGACGACTAGCACAGATACGCAGTATTTT
CASSTSGTTSTDTQYF
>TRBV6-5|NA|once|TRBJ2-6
TGTGCCAGCAGTTCCCCGCGGGGTGCTGGGGCCAACGTCCTGACTTTC
CASSSPRGAGANVLTF
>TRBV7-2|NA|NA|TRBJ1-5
TGTGCCAGCAGCCAGCGACAGGTTAGCAATCAGCCCCAGCATTTT
CASSQRQVSNQPQHF
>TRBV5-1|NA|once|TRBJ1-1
TGCGCCAGCAGTTTCGACGGCGAGAACACTGAAGCTTTCTTT
CASSFDGENTEAFF
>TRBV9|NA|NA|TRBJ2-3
TGTGCCAGCAGCGTTGGGGGAGCTAGCACAGATACGCAGTATTTT
CASSVGGASTDTQYF
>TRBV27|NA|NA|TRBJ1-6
TGTGCCAGCAGTTCATGGCGGAATAATTCACCCCTCCACTTT
CASSSWRNNSPLHF
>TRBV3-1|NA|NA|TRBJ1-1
TGTGCCAGCAGCCAAGGGCGGGACACTGAAGCTTTCTTT
CASSQGRDTEAFF
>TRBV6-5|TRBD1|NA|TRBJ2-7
TGTGCCAGCAGTTACTCGCACAGGGGCCCCTACGAGCAGTACTTC
CASSYSHRGPYEQYF
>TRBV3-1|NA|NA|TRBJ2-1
TGTGCCAGCAGCCAGGCAGGGGTACCCAATGAGCAGTTCTTC
CASSQAGVPNEQFF
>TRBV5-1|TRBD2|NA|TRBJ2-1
TGCGCCAGCAGCTTGCGAGCGGGGGGGCTTAATGAGCAGTTCTTC
CASSLRAGGLNEQFF
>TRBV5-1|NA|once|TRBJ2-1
TGCGCCAGCAGTCGGGTACCCCTCTCCTACAATGAGCAGTTCTTC
CASSRVPLSYNEQFF
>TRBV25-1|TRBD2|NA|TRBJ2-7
TGTGCCAGCAGCGAGTCCCTGGGACTAGCGGGGGTTGAGCAGTACTTC
CASSESLGLAGVEQYF
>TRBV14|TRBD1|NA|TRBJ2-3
TGTGCCAGCAGCCAGGGATTAAACAGGGGGCGCGTTACGCAGTATTTT
CASSQGLNRGRVTQYF
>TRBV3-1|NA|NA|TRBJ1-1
TGTGCCAGCAGCCAAGGTTTATCAGTCGCTTTCTTT
CASSQGLSVAFF
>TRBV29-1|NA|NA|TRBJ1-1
TGCAGCGTTGAAGACGACACTGAAGCTTTCTTT
CSVEDDTEAFF
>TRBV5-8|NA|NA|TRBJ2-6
TGTGCCAGCAGCCCCAGGGTCTCTGGGGCCAACGTCCTGACTTTC
CASSPRVSGANVLTF
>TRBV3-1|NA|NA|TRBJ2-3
TGTGCCAGCAGCCAATCAGTGGGCACAGATACGCAGTATTTT
CASSQSVGTDTQYF
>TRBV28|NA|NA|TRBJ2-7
TGTGCCAGCAGTCATAACTACGACGAGCAGTACTTC
CASSHNYDEQYF
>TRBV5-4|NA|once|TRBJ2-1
TGTGCCAGCAGCATCGCTAGCAGACCACACAATGAGCAGTTCTTC
CASSIASRPHNEQFF
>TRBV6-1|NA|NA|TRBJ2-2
TGTGCCAGCAGTGAAGTAGGGGTGGCGAACACCGGGGAGCTGTTTTTT
CASSEVGVANTGELFF
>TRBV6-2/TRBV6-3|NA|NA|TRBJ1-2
TGTGCCAGCAGCCGGGGCCTCCCAGCTAACTATGGCTACACCTTC
CASSRGLPANYGYTF
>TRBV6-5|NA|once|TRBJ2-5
TGTGCCAGCAGTTACGGAGTGTTGGAGACCCAGTACTTC
CASSYGVLETQYF
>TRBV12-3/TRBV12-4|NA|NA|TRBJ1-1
TGTGCCAGCAGTTTCACGTTGATGAACACTGAAGCTTTCTTT
CASSFTLMNTEAFF
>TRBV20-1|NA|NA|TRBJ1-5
TGCAGTGCTGCCCCAGCAGGGCCTCGTCAGCCCCAGCATTTT
CSAAPAGPRQPQHF
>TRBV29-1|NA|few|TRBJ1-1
TGCAGCGCTTATTTGGAGGCTGAAGCTTTCTTT
CSAYLEAEAFF
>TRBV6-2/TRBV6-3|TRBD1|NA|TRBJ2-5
TGTGCCAGCAGTTACTCGTACCGGGACAGAGCCGAGACCCAGTACTTC
CASSYSYRDRAETQYF
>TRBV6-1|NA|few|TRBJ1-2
TGTGCCAGCAGTGAAACTGGGGGAGGCTATGGCTACACCTTC
CASSETGGGYGYTF
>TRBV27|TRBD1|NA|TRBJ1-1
TGTGCCAGCAGGTCAGGGGACAGGGTCGAAGCTTTCTTT
CASRSGDRVEAFF
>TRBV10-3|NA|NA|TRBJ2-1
TGTGCCATCAGTCCGGACACTTACAATGAGCAGTTCTTC
CAISPDTYNEQFF
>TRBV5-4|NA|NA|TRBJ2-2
TGTGCCAGCAGCTTCGGTTCCGGGACACACAACACCGGGGAGCTGTTTTTT
CASSFGSGTHNTGELFF
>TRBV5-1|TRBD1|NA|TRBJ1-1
TGCGCCAGCAGCTCGCTTACAGGGGGAGGGACTGAAGCTTTCTTT
CASSSLTGGGTEAFF
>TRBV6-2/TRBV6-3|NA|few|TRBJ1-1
TGTGCCAGCACCGGACAGATGAACACTGAAGCTTTCTTT
CASTGQMNTEAFF
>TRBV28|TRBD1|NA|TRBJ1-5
TGTGCCAGCAGAAATCACAGGGGGCGCGGGGGCCAGCCCCAGCATTTT
CASRNHRGRGGQPQHF